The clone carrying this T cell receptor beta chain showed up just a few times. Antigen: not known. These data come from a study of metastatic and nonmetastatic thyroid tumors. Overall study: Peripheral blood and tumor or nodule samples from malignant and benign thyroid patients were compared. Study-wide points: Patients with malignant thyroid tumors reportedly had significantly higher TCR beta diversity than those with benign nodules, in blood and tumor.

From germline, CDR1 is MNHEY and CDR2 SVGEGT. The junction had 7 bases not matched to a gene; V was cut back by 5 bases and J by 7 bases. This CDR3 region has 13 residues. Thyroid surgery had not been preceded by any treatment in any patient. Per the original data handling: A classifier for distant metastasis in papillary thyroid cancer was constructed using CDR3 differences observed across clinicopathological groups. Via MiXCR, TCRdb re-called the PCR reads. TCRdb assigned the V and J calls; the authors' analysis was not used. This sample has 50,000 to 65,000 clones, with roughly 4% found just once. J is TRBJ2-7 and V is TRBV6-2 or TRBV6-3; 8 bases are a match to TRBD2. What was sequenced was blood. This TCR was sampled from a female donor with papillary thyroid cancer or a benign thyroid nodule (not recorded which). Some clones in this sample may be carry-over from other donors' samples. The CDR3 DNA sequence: TGTGCCAGCAGTAGGACTAGCCTCCCTGAGCAGTACTTC. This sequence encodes CASSRTSLPEQYF.